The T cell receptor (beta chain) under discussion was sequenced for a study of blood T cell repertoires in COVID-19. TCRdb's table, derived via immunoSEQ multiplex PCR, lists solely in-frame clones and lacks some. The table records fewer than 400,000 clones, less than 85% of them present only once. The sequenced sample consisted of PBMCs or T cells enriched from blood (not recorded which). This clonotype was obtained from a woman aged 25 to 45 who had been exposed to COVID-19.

DNA of the CDR3: TGCGCCAGCAGCCCCGGGTCAGGGTACTACGAGCAGTACTTC. Translating it yields CASSPGSGYYEQYF. The chain recombines TRBV4-3 with TRBJ2-7, with D perhaps TRBD1 (5 bases). The V and J ends lost 4 bases and 3 bases respectively, with 13 bases between them. Germline V gene sequence: CDR1 LGHNA, CDR2 YSLEER. The CDR3 has 14 amino acids.